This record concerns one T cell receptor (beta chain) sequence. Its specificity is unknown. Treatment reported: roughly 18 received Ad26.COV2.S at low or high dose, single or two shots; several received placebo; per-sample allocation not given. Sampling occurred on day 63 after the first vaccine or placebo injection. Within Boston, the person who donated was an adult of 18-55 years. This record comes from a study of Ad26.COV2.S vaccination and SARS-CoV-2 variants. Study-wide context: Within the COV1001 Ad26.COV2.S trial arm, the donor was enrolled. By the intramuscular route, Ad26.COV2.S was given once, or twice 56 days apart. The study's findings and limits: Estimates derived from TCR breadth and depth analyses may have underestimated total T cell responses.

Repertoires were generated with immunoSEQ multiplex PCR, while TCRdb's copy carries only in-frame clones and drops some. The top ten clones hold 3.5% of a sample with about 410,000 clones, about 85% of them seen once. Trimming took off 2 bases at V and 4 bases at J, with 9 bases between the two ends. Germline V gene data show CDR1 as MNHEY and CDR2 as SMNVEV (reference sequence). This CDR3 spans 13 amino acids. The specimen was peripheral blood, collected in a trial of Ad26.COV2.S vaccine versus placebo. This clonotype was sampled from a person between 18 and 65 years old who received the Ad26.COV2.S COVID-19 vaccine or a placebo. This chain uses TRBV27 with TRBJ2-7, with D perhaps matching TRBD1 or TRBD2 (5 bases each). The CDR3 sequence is CASSLGGRYEQYF. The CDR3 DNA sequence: TGTGCCAGCAGTTTAGGGGGAAGGTACGAGCAGTACTTC.